Each of the 28 T cell receptor beta chains below was sequenced from the same sample in a study of blood T cell repertoires in COVID-19. TCRdb's table, derived via immunoSEQ multiplex PCR, lists solely in-frame clones and lacks some. The sample has fewer than 300,000 clones, about nine tenths seen once. The specimen sequenced was PBMCs or T cells enriched from blood (not recorded which). Every receptor here comes from a woman aged 25 to 39 who had recovered from COVID-19.

V and J are TRBV4-3 and TRBJ1-6, with a weak D call TRBD1 (5 bases). The germline CDR1 and CDR2 sequences are LGHNA and YSLEER. The CDR3 runs 15 residues. The V end was cut by 0 bases, the J end by 7 bases, with 10 bases between. CDR3 sequence: CASSQDATANSPLHF. CDR3 DNA sequence: TGCGCCAGCAGCCAAGATGCGACAGCGAATTCACCCCTCCACTTT.

CDR3 residues: CASSRQGDNSPLHF. Here the CDR3 DNA reads TGCGCCAGCAGCCGGCAGGGCGATAATTCACCCCTCCACTTT. The chain joins TRBV5-1 to TRBJ1-6; D might be TRBD1 (5 bases). This CDR3 region has 14 residues. The V end was cut by 4 bases, the J end by 5 bases, with 10 bases between. CDR1 is SGHRS and CDR2 is YFSETQ in the germline V gene.

The count of this clone is one. The J gene is TRBJ2-7, the V gene TRBV11-3; 7 bases agree with TRBD2. Per germline, CDR1 SGHNT and CDR2 YENEEA. The CDR3 consists of 15 residues. The V segment lost 1 base and the J segment 0 bases; nucleotides outside the gene matches: 3. The CDR3 DNA sequence: TGTGCCAGCAGCTTAGCCCCGGGGGGCTCCTACGAGCAGTACTTC. It codes for CASSLAPGGSYEQYF.

This clone was recorded a few times. The chain recombines TRBV12-5 with TRBJ1-3; TRBD1 is a possible D gene (5 bases). Germline CDR1 reads LGHNT; CDR2 reads FRNRAP. The CDR3 is made up of 12 amino acids. Between the trimmed V and J ends, which lost 5 bases and 12 bases, there was a span of 14 bases. The CDR3 region is CASGREGQLIYF. For the CDR3, the DNA is TGTGCTAGTGGTCGAGAAGGACAACTCATATATTTT.

The chain has TRBV30 and TRBJ2-7; 8 bases are shared with TRBD1. Germline V gene lookup returns CDR1 GTSNPN and CDR2 SVGIG (reference sequence). The CDR3 consists of 13 residues. Trimming at V came to 4 bases and at J to 2 bases, leaving 4 bases not matched to a gene. The CDR3 region is CAWKGQGPYEQYF. CDR3 bases: TGTGCCTGGAAAGGACAGGGACCCTACGAGCAGTACTTC.

V and J are TRBV5-6 and TRBJ1-2; possible D gene TRBD1, 6 bases. Trimming left V 0 bases short and J 4 bases short, with 22 bases between. Germline V gene data show CDR1 as SGHDT and CDR2 as YYEEEE. The CDR3 extends over 18 amino acids. The DNA of the CDR3 is TGTGCCAGCAGCTTGGGGCCCCCCCAAGGGGGGGTGAGCTATGGCTACACCTTC. It translates to CASSLGPPQGGVSYGYTF.

This clone was recorded only once. The rearrangement joins TRBV6-1 to TRBJ1-2; D ambiguous. There are 14 residues in the CDR3. Germline CDR1 and CDR2: MNHNS and SASEGT. V shed 0 bases and J shed 4 bases, with 9 bases lying between them. The CDR3 here is CASSEAIQSYGYTF. The CDR3 bases are TGTGCCAGCAGTGAAGCAATCCAATCCTATGGCTACACCTTC.

This clone was recorded once. The V and J genes are TRBV11-2 and TRBJ1-6; D not resolved. The V gene lost 5 bases and the J gene lost 8 bases, with 19 bases spanning the gap. CDR1 SGHAT and CDR2 FQNNGV come from the germline V gene. The CDR3 spans 16 residues. In nucleotides, the CDR3 is TGTGCCAGCAGCCCGGGAAGGGTGAATACGGATTCACCCCTCCACTTT. This sequence encodes CASSPGRVNTDSPLHF.

The V call is TRBV30, the J call TRBJ2-7; 8 bases are shared with TRBD1. CDR1 is GTSNPN, CDR2 SVGIG, per germline (reference sequence). The CDR3 sequence is 14 residues long. V shed 3 bases and J 1 base; nucleotides not matched to a gene: 5. DNA for the CDR3: TGTGCCTGGAGCAGACAGGGGAGGTCCTACGAGCAGTACTTC. It codes for CAWSRQGRSYEQYF.

About this clone itself: The sample contains more than one DNA sequence encoding this CDR3. The chain joins TRBV9 to TRBJ1-2; maybe TRBD1 (5 bases). With 0 bases removed from V and 4 bases from J, the gap between germline ends came to 10 bases. In germline, CDR1 is SGDLS, CDR2 YYNGEE. The CDR3 loop spans 14 amino acids. The CDR3: CASSVATGGYGYTF. The CDR3 DNA sequence: TGTGCCAGCAGCGTAGCTACAGGTGGCTATGGCTACACCTTC. The entire variable domain, with the rest obtained from reference TRBV9 and TRBJ1-2, is as follows: DSGVTQTPKHLITATGQRVTLRCSPRSGDLSVYWYQQSLDQGLQFLIQYYNGEERAKGNILERFSAQQFPDLHSELNLSSLELGDSALYFCASSVATGGYGYTFGSGTRLTVV.

The CDR3 region has the DNA TGTGCCAGCAGTTTTCTCTACGAGCAGTACTTC. It codes for CASSFLYEQYF. This sequence joins TRBV28 and TRBJ2-7; D gene ambiguous. The CDR3 is 11 amino acids. Trimming took 3 bases from V and 3 from J, leaving 3 bases between them. Looked up from germline, CDR1 is MDHEN and CDR2 is SYDVKM.

The CDR3 bases are TGTGCCAGCAGTCCGACTAGCGGGAGGGTCTCCTCCTACGAGCAGTACTTC. Its protein is CASSPTSGRVSSYEQYF. The chain is built from TRBV6-6 and TRBJ2-7; 14 bases line up with TRBD2. CDR1 MNHNY and CDR2 SVGAGI come from the germline V gene (reference sequence). Germline trimming cut 5 bases from V and 0 bases from J; bases unmatched to any gene: 6. This CDR3 spans 17 amino acids.

CDR3 region: CAISDRQGIAKNIQYF. The DNA of the CDR3 is TGTGCCATCAGTGATCGGCAGGGTATAGCCAAAAACATTCAGTACTTC. The rearrangement uses TRBV10-3 and TRBJ2-4, with TRBD1 as a possible D gene (5 bases). Germline V lookup: CDR1 ENHRY, CDR2 SYGVKD. The CDR3 consists of 16 residues. The V gene lost 3 bases and the J gene lost 0 bases, with 12 bases spanning the gap.

The chain links TRBV7-9 to TRBJ2-1; 14 bases match TRBD2. Germline CDR1 reads SEHNR; CDR2 reads FQNEAQ (reference sequence). This CDR3 is built from 19 residues. The junction had 10 bases not matched to a gene; V was cut back by 5 bases and J by 1 base. DNA of the CDR3: TGTGCCAGCAGCCCAAAGACTAGCGGGAGGGTCTGGTCCTACAATGAGCAGTTCTTC. It is translated as CASSPKTSGRVWSYNEQFF.

This clone showed up just a few times. The rearrangement links TRBV5-1 to TRBJ2-3; TRBD2 matches 9 bases. The V gene end was trimmed by 4 bases and the J gene end by 1 base; junction bases not matched to a gene: 7. This CDR3 spans 16 amino acids. Germline CDR1 SGHRS, CDR2 YFSETQ. This chain's CDR3 is CASSVWKRGGTDTQYF. DNA of the CDR3: TGCGCCAGCAGCGTATGGAAGCGGGGGGGCACAGATACGCAGTATTTT.

This clone was seen a handful of times. J is TRBJ1-1 and V is TRBV6-5; D gene ambiguous. The germline CDR1 and CDR2 sequences are MNHEY and SVGAGI. This CDR3 is built from 16 residues. The V end lost 4 bases, the J end lost 1 base, and 16 bases lay between the germline ends. CDR3 nucleotide sequence: TGTGCCAGCAGTTCCCGCATATTTACAGAGAACACTGAAGCTTTCTTT. Residues: CASSSRIFTENTEAFF.

V and J are TRBV5-1 and TRBJ2-1; 9 bases are a match to TRBD2. Trimming took 4 bases from V and 5 from J; bases not matched to a gene: 7. Germline V CDR1 and CDR2: SGHRS, YFSETQ. The CDR3 runs to 15 residues. The CDR3 nucleotides are TGCGCCAGCAGCGGCGGACTAGCGAGGGACAATGAGCAGTTCTTC. It specifies CASSGGLARDNEQFF.

This clone showed up just once. The chain links TRBV28 to TRBJ2-1; a possible D gene is TRBD1 (6 bases). Per the germline V gene, CDR1 is MDHEN and CDR2 is SYDVKM. Trimming took off 1 base at V and 0 bases at J, with 13 bases between the two ends. The CDR3 has 17 amino acids. CDR3 amino acids: CASSLSGQTSSYNEQFF. CDR3 coding DNA: TGTGCCAGCAGTTTATCCGGACAGACGAGCTCCTACAATGAGCAGTTCTTC.

The rearrangement links TRBV28 to TRBJ1-4; the match to TRBD1 covers 9 bases. CDR1 and CDR2 from the germline V gene are MDHEN and SYDVKM. The CDR3 totals 13 residues. V trimming: 7 bases; J trimming: 4 bases; junction bases outside the gene matches: 1. The CDR3 is CASTGQGNEKLFF. CDR3 sequence (DNA): TGTGCCAGCACGGGACAGGGTAATGAAAAACTGTTTTTT.

The chain couples TRBV3-1 (or the pseudogene TRBV3-2) to TRBJ2-5, with TRBD1 as a possible D gene (5 bases). V was trimmed by 1 base and J by 2 bases, leaving 8 bases between them. The CDR3 length is 14 residues. Germline lookup yields CDR1 LGHDT and CDR2 YNNKEL (reference sequence). The CDR3 protein is CASSQAGLQETQYF. For the CDR3, the DNA is TGTGCCAGCAGCCAAGCAGGGTTACAAGAGACCCAGTACTTC.

The V gene is TRBV18, the J gene TRBJ1-3; 7 positions match TRBD1. V was clipped by 4 bases and J by 3 bases; unmatched bases: 9. The germline V gene encodes CDR1 KGHSH and CDR2 LQKENI. The CDR3 has 16 amino acids. In DNA, the CDR3 is TGTGCCAGCTCACAGACAGGGCCATCTGATGGAAACACCATATATTTT. Protein sequence: CASSQTGPSDGNTIYF.

V usage is TRBV5-6 and J usage is TRBJ1-5; possibly TRBD1 for D (5 bases). This CDR3 contains 14 residues. The V and J ends lost 1 base and 3 bases respectively, with 8 bases between them. The germline V gene encodes CDR1 SGHDT and CDR2 YYEEEE. CDR3 coding DNA: TGTGCCAGCAGCTTGCCAGGGTACAATCAGCCCCAGCATTTT. Its translation is CASSLPGYNQPQHF.

With regard to this clone: The junction differs from germline at one of its ends, possibly a read error. The chain is built from TRBV9 and TRBJ2-3, with 8 bases lining up with TRBD2. Germline CDR1 and CDR2: SGDLS and YYNGEE. The CDR3 spans 15 residues. As DNA, the CDR3 is TGTGCCAGCAGCGTAGGTGCGGGGGGCACTGATACGCAGTATTTT. Its protein product is CASSVGAGGTDTQYF.

V usage is TRBV18 and J usage is TRBJ2-1, with D perhaps TRBD2 (5 bases). The V and J ends lost 8 bases and 4 bases respectively, with 21 bases between them. Germline V gene data show CDR1 as KGHSH and CDR2 as LQKENI. The CDR3 consists of 16 residues. Here the CDR3 DNA reads TGTGCCAGCAATAGCGCCCAGGAAAAAACTTACAATGAGCAGTTCTTC. Amino acids: CASNSAQEKTYNEQFF.

The rearrangement joins TRBV28 to TRBJ1-3; 9 positions match TRBD1. This CDR3 has 16 residues. V lost 5 bases, J lost 4 bases, and 9 bases stayed unmatched. Germline V gives CDR1 MDHEN, CDR2 SYDVKM. The CDR3: CASSGGQGLRGNTIYF. The CDR3 DNA reads TGTGCCAGCAGTGGGGGACAGGGATTACGAGGAAACACCATATATTTT.

The V call is TRBV18, the J call TRBJ1-6; 7 bases fit TRBD1. The CDR3 consists of 15 residues. V shed 6 bases and J 7 bases; nucleotides not matched to a gene: 9. Germline values: CDR1 KGHSH, CDR2 LQKENI. DNA of the CDR3: TGTGCCAGCTCGGGCCAGGGGGTAGGGAATTCACCCCTCCACTTT. It specifies CASSGQGVGNSPLHF.

This chain links TRBV6-2 or TRBV6-3 with TRBJ2-3, with 14 bases fitting TRBD2. The CDR3 consists of 15 residues. Trimming at V came to 4 bases and at J to 4 bases, leaving 1 base not matched to a gene. Germline V lookup: CDR1 MNHEY, CDR2 SVGEGT. DNA of the CDR3: TGTGCCAGCAGTTTGGGACTAGCGGGAGCAGATACGCAGTATTTT. This sequence encodes CASSLGLAGADTQYF.

This chain connects TRBV5-6 to TRBJ1-2; TRBD1 matches 8 bases. V was pared by 4 bases and J by 2 bases, with 10 bases of the junction left unmatched. Germline-derived CDR1 and CDR2 are SGHDT and YYEEEE. CDR3 length equals 16 residues. This chain's CDR3 is CASSTVDRVGNYGYTF. In nucleotides, the CDR3 is TGTGCCAGCAGCACAGTGGACAGGGTTGGAAACTATGGCTACACCTTC.